This T cell receptor beta chain was recorded in a study of T cells after yellow fever vaccination. Study-level findings and limits: After the booster, around 95% of CD4 and about nine tenths of CD8 primary-response clones were re-detected. Relatively few clonotypes were ones that appeared in both CD4 and CD8 compartments. Contamination by abundant bulk-population clonotypes could be present in FACS-sorted repertoires. The secondary response showed a weaker magnitude and a faster peak, day 5 versus 15.

This clonotype has at least ten counts. Its specificity is not known. TCRdb called the 5' RACE reads again in MiXCR, with one record for every CDR3 protein. Found here are about 310,000 distinct CDR3 sequences, around 4% of them singletons; the top ten hold less than 25%. The germline V gene encodes CDR1 SEHNR and CDR2 FQNEAQ (reference sequence). The V and J ends lost 3 bases and 7 bases respectively, with 7 bases between them. This CDR3 contains 13 residues. Sequenced here: PBMCs, sampled on the day of the yellow fever booster vaccination. The chain couples TRBV7-9 to TRBJ1-6; D is undetermined. This receptor was obtained from a man aged 18 to 35 who received the YFV17D yellow fever vaccine. The CDR3 DNA is TGTGCCAGCAGCTTTGACGGGAATTCACCCCTCCACTTT. It is translated as CASSFDGNSPLHF.